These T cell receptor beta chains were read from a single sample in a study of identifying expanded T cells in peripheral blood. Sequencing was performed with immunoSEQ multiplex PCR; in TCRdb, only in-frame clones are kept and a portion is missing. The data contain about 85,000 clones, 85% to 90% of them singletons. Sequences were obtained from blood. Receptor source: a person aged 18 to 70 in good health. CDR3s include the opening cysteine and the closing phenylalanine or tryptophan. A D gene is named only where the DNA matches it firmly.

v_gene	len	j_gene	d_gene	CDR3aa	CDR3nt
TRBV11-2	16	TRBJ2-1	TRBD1	CASSQIQGAPGNEQFF	TGTGCCAGCAGCCAAATACAGGGGGCCCCGGGGAATGAGCAGTTCTTC
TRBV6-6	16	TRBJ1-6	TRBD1	CASIETRGTANSPLHF	TGTGCCAGCATCGAAACACGCGGGACAGCAAATTCACCCCTCCACTTT
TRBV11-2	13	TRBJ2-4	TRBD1	CASSLMDRGVQYF	TGTGCCAGCAGCTTAATGGACAGGGGCGTTCAGTACTTC
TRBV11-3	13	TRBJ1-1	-	CASSLGLNTEAFF	TGTGCCAGCAGCTTAGGACTGAACACTGAAGCTTTCTTT
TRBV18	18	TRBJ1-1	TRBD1	CASSPILITGGQNTEAFF	TGTGCCAGCTCACCCATCCTAATTACAGGGGGCCAGAACACTGAAGCTTTCTTT
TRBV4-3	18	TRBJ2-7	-	CASSQDLIHEQGVYEQYF	TGCGCCAGCAGCCAAGATCTCATTCACGAACAGGGAGTCTACGAGCAGTACTTC
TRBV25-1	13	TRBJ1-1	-	CASVGTANTEAFF	TGTGCCAGCGTCGGGACGGCGAACACTGAAGCTTTCTTT
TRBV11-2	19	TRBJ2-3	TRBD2	CASSLLSGGGAGSTDTQYF	TGTGCCAGCAGCTTATTAAGCGGGGGGGGCGCCGGGAGCACAGATACGCAGTATTTT
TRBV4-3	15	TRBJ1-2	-	CASSVQEGESYGYTF	TGCGCCAGCAGCGTTCAGGAGGGGGAAAGCTATGGCTACACCTTC
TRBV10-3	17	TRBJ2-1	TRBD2	CAISEARRGATYNEQFF	TGTGCCATCAGTGAGGCAAGGCGGGGGGCAACCTACAATGAGCAGTTCTTC
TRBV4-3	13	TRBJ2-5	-	CASSQILQETQYF	TGCGCCAGCAGCCAAATCCTCCAAGAGACCCAGTACTTC
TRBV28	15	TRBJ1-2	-	CASISPLGQGGGYTF	TGTGCCAGCATCTCCCCGTTAGGGCAGGGAGGAGGCTACACCTTC
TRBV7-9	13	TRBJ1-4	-	CASTGRINEKLFF	TGTGCCAGCACAGGTCGGATTAATGAAAAACTGTTTTTT
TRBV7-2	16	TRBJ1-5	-	CASSGTHWGYNQPQHF	TGTGCCAGCAGCGGGACACATTGGGGTTACAATCAGCCCCAGCATTTT
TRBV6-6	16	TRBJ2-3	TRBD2	CASSYGRGWGKDTQYF	TGTGCCAGCAGTTACGGGAGGGGATGGGGAAAAGATACGCAGTATTTT